Below are 5 T cell receptor beta chains sequenced from a single sample in a study of human T cells and chemical hapten exposure. Each CDR3 protein gets one entry after TCRdb re-called the RACE reads with MiXCR. The table shows about 380,000 distinct CDR3 sequences, with roughly 5.3% occurring only once. Time point noted: pre-sensitization, week 0. Sample treatment: therapeutic diphenylcyclopropenone sensitization with weekly scalp DPC. The sample was whole blood, taken in connection with sensitization to the hapten diphenylcyclopropenone (DPC). The receptors were sampled from a woman in her forties or fifties with alopecia areata. Some clones in this sample may be carry-over from other donors' samples.

The V call is TRBV4-2, the J call TRBJ2-1, with 9 bases matching TRBD2. CDR1 LGHNA and CDR2 YNFKEQ come from the germline V gene. The J segment lost 9 bases and the V segment lost 0 bases, leaving 6 bases of the junction unmatched. There are 15 residues in the CDR3. CDR3 in amino acids: CASSQEIAGAVEQFF. CDR3 nucleotide sequence: TGTGCCAGCAGCCAAGAGATAGCGGGAGCAGTTGAGCAGTTCTTC.

This clonotype occurred a few times. V gene TRBV20-1 combines with J gene TRBJ2-1, with a possible D match to TRBD1 (6 bases). Germline CDR1 is DFQATT and CDR2 is SNEGSKA (reference sequence). The CDR3 is made up of 13 amino acids. V was cut by 0 bases and J by 7 bases, with 10 bases left in between. The CDR3 DNA is TGCAGTGCTAGAGAGGACAGACGGAATGAGCAGTTCTTC. This encodes CSAREDRRNEQFF.

In this sample, this clonotype turned up many times. The J gene is TRBJ1-1, the V gene TRBV3-1; D is ambiguous. Trimming took 0 bases from V and 0 from J, leaving 8 bases between them. Germline V gene lookup returns CDR1 LGHDT and CDR2 YNNKEL (reference sequence). This CDR3 spans 15 amino acids. The CDR3 DNA is TGTGCCAGCAGCCAAGATTTGGGATTGAACACTGAAGCTTTCTTT. Translated, it gives CASSQDLGLNTEAFF.

This clonotype was seen only a few times. The V and J genes are TRBV30 and TRBJ1-5; 8 bases agree with TRBD1. Per germline, CDR1 GTSNPN and CDR2 SVGIG (reference sequence). V lost 0 bases, J lost 5 bases, and 6 bases stayed unmatched. The CDR3 is 15 amino acids. This CDR3 is CAWSVGRGQYQPQHF. DNA of the CDR3: TGTGCCTGGAGTGTAGGCAGGGGGCAATATCAGCCCCAGCATTTT.

Many counts were recorded for this clonotype. The rearrangement uses TRBV7-2 and TRBJ1-1, with D maybe TRBD1 (5 bases). The V end was cut by 1 base, the J end by 4 bases, with 10 bases between. The CDR3 is made up of 14 amino acids. The germline gives CDR1 SGHTA, CDR2 FQGNSA. CDR3 nucleotide sequence: TGTGCCAGCAGCTTAGACGGGGCCAGCACTGAAGCTTTCTTT. Translation gives CASSLDGASTEAFF.